One and the same sample provided the 5 T cell receptor beta chains below, sequenced in a study of sequential checkpoint blockade in melanoma. Generated by immunoSEQ multiplex PCR, the TCRdb table keeps only in-frame clones and is missing some. The repertoire holds approximately 21,000 clones, with approximately 80% as singletons. Treatment described: randomized to nivolumab then ipilimumab (arm A) or the reverse (arm B). Sequenced material: CD8+ T cells sorted from blood (inferred from file names), taken from a patient given nivolumab and ipilimumab in sequence. The source is a human donor with melanoma.

The rearrangement uses TRBV9 and TRBJ2-7, with 7 positions matching TRBD1. Trimming took 4 bases from V and 2 from J; bases not matched to a gene: 6. CDR3 length: 14 amino acids. CDR1 is SGDLS, CDR2 YYNGEE, per germline. CDR3 region: CASSPRTGTYEQYF. The DNA of the CDR3 is TGTGCCAGCAGCCCCAGGACAGGTACCTACGAGCAGTACTTC.

The chain recombines TRBV5-6 with TRBJ1-5; unclear D gene. V was cut by 2 bases and J by 1 base, with 10 bases left in between. The CDR3 totals 15 residues. CDR1 SGHDT and CDR2 YYEEEE come from the germline V gene. Here the CDR3 DNA reads TGTGCCAGCAGCTTTTTCCCGGGGAGCAATCAGCCCCAGCATTTT. Translation: CASSFFPGSNQPQHF. Full variable domain (missing parts from reference TRBV5-6 and TRBJ1-5): DAGVTQSPTHLIKTRGQQVTLRCSPKSGHDTVSWYQQALGQGPQFIFQYYEEEERQRGNFPDRFSGHQFPNYSSELNVNALLLGDSALYLCASSFFPGSNQPQHFGDGTRLSIL.

CDR3 bases: TGTGCCGCAGGACCTTTTGGCAGACAGCACACAGATACGCAGTATTTT. Its translation: CAAGPFGRQHTDTQYF. The V call is TRBV28, the J call TRBJ2-3, with a possible D match to TRBD1 (5 bases). Germline assignment: CDR1 MDHEN and CDR2 SYDVKM. V lost 11 bases to trimming and J lost 2 bases, with 23 bases between them. The CDR3 totals 16 residues. Using reference TRBV28 and TRBJ2-3 for the parts outside the CDR3, the full variable domain is DVKVTQSSRYLVKRTGEKVFLECVQDMDHENMFWYRQDPGLGLRLIYFSYDVKMKEKGDIPEGYSVSREKKERFSLILESASTNQTSMYLCAAGPFGRQHTDTQYFGPGTRLTVL.

With respect to this clone: A much more abundant neighbour one base away suggests this may be a read error. The chain links TRBV10-3 to TRBJ1-2; possibly TRBD1 for D (6 bases). In germline, CDR1 is ENHRY, CDR2 SYGVKD. CDR3 length: 13 residues. CDR3 amino acids: CAINREGPYGHTF. The CDR3 nucleotides are TGTGCCATCAACAGGGAGGGTCCCTATGGCCACACCTTC.

This clone was counted a few times. The V call is TRBV5-4, the J call TRBJ2-3; D perhaps matches TRBD1 (6 bases). Looked up from germline, CDR1 is SGHNT and CDR2 is YYREEE (reference sequence). This CDR3 spans 14 amino acids. Trimming stripped 2 bases from V and 0 bases from J, with 7 bases between. In DNA, the CDR3 is TGTGCCAGCAGCTTTAGGGGGAGCACAGATACGCAGTATTTT. It codes for CASSFRGSTDTQYF.